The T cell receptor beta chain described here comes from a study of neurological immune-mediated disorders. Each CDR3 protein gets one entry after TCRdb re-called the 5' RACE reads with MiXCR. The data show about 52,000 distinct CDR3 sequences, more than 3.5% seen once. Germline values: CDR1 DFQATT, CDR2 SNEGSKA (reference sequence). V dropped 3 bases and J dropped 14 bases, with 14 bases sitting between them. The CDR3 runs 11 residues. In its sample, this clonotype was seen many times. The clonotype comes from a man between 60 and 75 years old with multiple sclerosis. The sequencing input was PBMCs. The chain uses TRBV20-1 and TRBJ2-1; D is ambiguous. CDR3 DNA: TGCAGTGCTAGTAGTTGGGGTAGAAAGTTCTTC. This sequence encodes CSASSWGRKFF.